This TCR beta chain is from a study of T cells in Graves' hyperthyroidism and ophthalmopathy. Findings and caveats of the study: Ophthalmopathy, as predicted by the model, came a median roughly 6.3 months after the prediction. Researchers found most expanded thyroid clonotypes above 0.001 in blood as well.

Not enrolled were patients with uncontrolled infection, other autoimmune disease, pregnancy or lactation. Diagnosis rested on symptoms, serum thyroxine and TRAb, thyroid ultrasound, and orbital computed tomography. V lost 1 base and J lost 4, with 7 bases in between. Looked up from germline, CDR1 is LNHNV and CDR2 is YYDKDF (reference sequence). This CDR3 spans 13 amino acids. This clonotype was picked up many times. Antigen specificity is unknown. Amplification of TCR beta CDR3 regions was performed using RNA transcripts as template. The TCR CDR3 first-round RT-PCR relied on the HTBI primer set. TCRdb processed the multiplex PCR reads anew with MiXCR; each CDR3 protein has one entry. The sample lists 200,000 to 300,000 distinct CDR3 sequences; around 17% were seen once.

The receptor was derived from a woman between 18 and 30 years old with Graves' ophthalmopathy. The V gene is TRBV15, the J gene TRBJ1-2; no firm D call. Material for sequencing was blood. The CDR3 bases are TGTGCCACCAGCAGAGCGCCCGCCTATGGCTACACCTTC. Encoded protein: CATSRAPAYGYTF.